This TCR beta chain derives from a study of T-cell memory formation after mild COVID-19. Study information: In these data, TCR clusters were largely donor specific.

The CDR3 is 15 residues long. V lost 2 bases and J 4 bases, leaving 11 bases between the germline ends. Germline CDR1 MNHNS, CDR2 SASEGT. This clonotype was counted between two and nine times. Its antigen is still unknown. Study outcomes and limitations: CD4+ contracting clones lay mainly in CM and EM, CD8+ ones in EMRA. Memory sampled before infection contained some responding clones, suggesting cross-reactive memory joined. Clones that shrank (day 15 to 85) were balanced CD4/CD8, whereas later expanders leaned CD4+.

TCRdb fed the 5' RACE reads into MiXCR, producing one record per CDR3 protein. The sample has 350,000 to 450,000 distinct CDR3 sequences, 28% seen once; the top ten hold about 14%. Sequences were obtained from PBMCs or a T cell subset sorted from them (not recorded which). The chain recombines TRBV6-1 with TRBJ2-2, with no clear D. The receptor comes from an adult woman who had mild COVID-19 (a few samples of this study predate the infection). Cell type and time point are not known. The CDR3 sequence: CASSETLSSTGELFF. The CDR3 region has the DNA TGTGCCAGCAGTGAAACGCTCTCGAGCACCGGGGAGCTGTTTTTT.